This T cell receptor (beta chain) was recorded in a study of T cell repertoires in cytomegalovirus infection. There are a few counts of this clonotype. Its antigen is unidentified. The junction and the germline gene differ at one end; a read error may be behind it. TCRdb passed the reads through MiXCR, listing each CDR3 protein once. This table has around 900,000 distinct CDR3 sequences, around 32% appearing once. The CDR3 is 15 amino acids. Germline V CDR1 and CDR2: DFQATT, SNEGSKA (reference sequence). The material was cultured CD8+ T cells from PBMCs, obtained from culture after CMV antigen stimulation. This sequence was found in a human donor in good health (CMV status not recorded). Some clones in this sample may be carry-over from other donors' samples. This chain connects TRBV20-1 to TRBJ1-1, with a weak D call TRBD1 (5 bases). CDR3 residues: CSARDAGGITTGAFF. CDR3 in DNA: TGCAGTGCTAGAGATGCTGGGGGGATAACAACTGGAGCTTTCTTT.